Included here is one TCR beta chain sequence, with context. Sequencing was performed with immunoSEQ multiplex PCR; in TCRdb, only in-frame clones are kept and a portion is missing. Counted here are around 200,000 clones, 80% to 90% occurring once; the ten biggest clones make up 1.2%. Individuals drawn from under 30 US areas were about 18 to 90 years old. This sample was included in a study of blood T cell repertoires in COVID-19. Germline CDR1 is MNHEY and CDR2 is SVGAGI. J was trimmed by 6 bases and V by 4 bases; bases with no gene match: 4. This CDR3 contains 13 residues. The genes are TRBV6-5 and TRBJ1-2, with 8 bases matching TRBD1. Source material: PBMCs or T cells enriched from blood (not recorded which). This sequence originates from a man younger than 40 who had recovered from COVID-19. In DNA, the CDR3 is TGTGCCAGCAGTTCCTTGACAGGGGATGGCTACACCTTC. This gives the protein CASSSLTGDGYTF.